This T cell receptor beta chain was observed in a study of T cells in Graves' hyperthyroidism and ophthalmopathy. The wider study: Pretreatment peripheral blood was obtained at initial diagnosis.

TCR beta CDR3 regions were amplified from RNA transcripts. An initial round of RT-PCR targeting the TCR CDR3 relied on the HTBI primer set. TCRdb analysed the multiplex PCR reads with MiXCR anew, one entry per CDR3 protein. Altogether hundreds of thousands of distinct CDR3 sequences are present, around 13% being singletons, with the ten largest covering approximately 13%. The TCR originated in a woman between 45 and 60 years old with Graves' ophthalmopathy. Sequenced sample: blood.

The DNA of the CDR3 is TGTGCCAGCAGCTTAGCTCAGCGATGGGGGGCAGATACGCAGTATTTT. Its translation: CASSLAQRWGADTQYF. The chain links TRBV7-9 to TRBJ2-3, with D tentatively TRBD2 (6 bases). The V and J ends lost 0 bases and 4 bases respectively, with 14 bases between them. Germline V lookup: CDR1 SEHNR, CDR2 FQNEAQ (reference sequence). CDR3 length: 16 residues. Drawing the rest from reference TRBV7-9 and TRBJ2-3, the complete variable domain is DTGVSQNPRHKITKRGQNVTFRCDPISEHNRLYWYRQTLGQGPEFLTYFQNEAQLEKSRLLSDRFSAERPKGSFSTLEIQRTEQGDSAMYLCASSLAQRWGADTQYFGPGTRLTVL.